These 26 T cell receptor beta chains were sequenced from one sample in a study of CD8 T cells in Susac syndrome. Reverse transcription of about 0.5 to 1 ug RNA used random hexamers. TCRdb itself ran the immunoSEQ multiplex PCR reads through MiXCR, one entry per CDR3 protein. This sample has 150,000 to 200,000 distinct CDR3 sequences; approximately 94% occur once, and the top ten carry 0.1%. The sequencing sample was made of CD4+ T cells from PBMCs. All receptors come from a human donor in good health.

This chain joins TRBV9 and TRBJ2-3; 9 bases align to TRBD2. With V trimmed by 3 bases and J by 3 bases, 5 bases remained unmatched. The CDR3 length is 15 residues. Germline values: CDR1 SGDLS, CDR2 YYNGEE. CDR3 in amino acids: CASSAGLASTDTQYF. CDR3 DNA: TGTGCCAGCAGCGCTGGACTAGCGAGTACAGATACGCAGTATTTT.

The chain carries TRBV7-8 and TRBJ2-7; no clear D. Germline values: CDR1 SGHVS, CDR2 FQNEAQ. The CDR3 consists of 15 residues. V lost 4 bases and J 0 bases, leaving 13 bases between the germline ends. The CDR3 bases are TGTGCCAGCAGCTACGGCCCGGCGGCCTCCTACGAGCAGTACTTC. This sequence encodes CASSYGPAASYEQYF.

This clonotype was observed a single time. The chain recombines TRBV28 with TRBJ1-4, with D possibly TRBD1 on 5 matching bases. Trimming shortened V by 6 bases and J by 7 bases, and 18 bases separated the two germline ends. The germline V gene encodes CDR1 MDHEN and CDR2 SYDVKM. There are 15 residues in the CDR3. The CDR3 sequence: CASSQDSSRGEKLFF. CDR3 nucleotide sequence: TGTGCCAGCAGCCAAGACAGCTCTCGGGGTGAAAAACTGTTTTTT.

The chain has TRBV4-3 and TRBJ2-3, with 12 nucleotides matching TRBD2. Germline assignment: CDR1 LGHNA and CDR2 YSLEER. The CDR3 extends over 16 amino acids. The J segment lost 4 bases and the V segment lost 4 bases, leaving 6 bases of the junction unmatched. The DNA for the CDR3 is TGCGCCAGCAGCCGAATGACTAGCGGGAGCGCAGATACGCAGTATTTT. Amino acid sequence: CASSRMTSGSADTQYF.

The V and J genes are TRBV28 and TRBJ2-5; D gene ambiguous. The CDR3 consists of 12 residues. Germline V gene lookup returns CDR1 MDHEN and CDR2 SYDVKM. V was pared by 3 bases and J by 5 bases, with 7 bases between. The chain's CDR3 is CASSFSKETQYF. Here the CDR3 DNA reads TGTGCCAGCAGTTTTTCTAAGGAGACCCAGTACTTC.

This sequence joins TRBV20-1 and TRBJ2-1; unclear D gene. This CDR3 contains 13 residues. CDR1 DFQATT and CDR2 SNEGSKA come from the germline V gene (reference sequence). The V end was cut by 5 bases, the J end by 1 base, with 9 bases between. The CDR3 sequence: CSALTESYNEQFF. CDR3 nucleotides: TGCAGTGCTTTGACCGAGTCCTACAATGAGCAGTTCTTC.

This chain links TRBV30 with TRBJ2-1; 7 bases align to TRBD1. V lost 3 bases and J lost 9; bases outside the gene matches: 8. CDR3 size: 13 residues. The germline gives CDR1 GTSNPN, CDR2 SVGIG (reference sequence). Written as DNA, the CDR3 is TGTGCCTGGAGCACAGACAGGGTCGGTGAGCAGTTCTTC. It is translated as CAWSTDRVGEQFF.

The rearrangement uses TRBV7-2 and TRBJ1-5; unclear D gene. CDR3 size: 14 residues. Germline V gene lookup returns CDR1 SGHTA and CDR2 FQGNSA. Trimming shortened V by 4 bases and J by 6 bases, and 13 bases separated the two germline ends. CDR3 DNA: TGTGCCAGCAGCTCCACGGCAGTGGGTCAGCCCCAGCATTTT. Translation: CASSSTAVGQPQHF.

The chain couples TRBV9 to TRBJ2-1, with D possibly being TRBD1 or TRBD2 (5 bases each). The length of the CDR3 is 17 residues. The V gene's germline CDR1 is SGDLS and CDR2 YYNGEE. Deletions cut 3 bases from V and 0 bases from J, with 16 bases between. The CDR3 protein is CASSGGLRGSSYNEQFF. The CDR3 nucleotides read TGTGCCAGCAGCGGGGGCCTGAGGGGCAGCTCCTACAATGAGCAGTTCTTC.

V and J are TRBV15 and TRBJ2-5; perhaps D is TRBD1 or TRBD2 (5 bases each). The CDR3 has 15 residues. V lost 3 bases to trimming and J lost 0 bases, with 11 bases between them. The germline V gene encodes CDR1 LNHNV and CDR2 YYDKDF (reference sequence). The CDR3 loop is CATSRPGPNQETQYF. As DNA, the CDR3 is TGTGCCACCAGCAGGCCGGGACCAAACCAAGAGACCCAGTACTTC.

The V call is TRBV15, the J call TRBJ2-7; 7 bases are shared with TRBD1. The CDR3 runs 16 residues. Unmatched junction bases numbered 9, after V lost 1 base and J lost 3 bases. Germline V CDR1 and CDR2: LNHNV, YYDKDF (reference sequence). The CDR3 bases are TGTGCCACCAGCAGAGCGAAATCAGGGGGAGTCTACGAGCAGTACTTC. The encoded protein is CATSRAKSGGVYEQYF.

CDR3 protein: CASSQDYGRGTSGRYEQYF. The CDR3 DNA reads TGCGCCAGCAGCCAAGATTATGGCAGAGGGACTAGCGGGAGGTACGAGCAGTACTTC. The chain uses TRBV4-3 and TRBJ2-7; 15 bases line up with TRBD2. J lost 4 bases, V lost 0 bases, and 10 bases had no gene match. This CDR3 contains 19 residues. Germline loops: CDR1 LGHNA, CDR2 YSLEER.

The chain combines TRBV9 with TRBJ2-3, with 14 positions matching TRBD2. CDR1 is SGDLS and CDR2 is YYNGEE in the germline V gene. The CDR3 consists of 18 residues. Germline trimming cut 0 bases from V and 3 bases from J; bases unmatched to any gene: 6. CDR3 protein: CASSVEGTSGRRTDTQYF. The CDR3 coding sequence is TGTGCCAGCAGCGTAGAGGGGACTAGCGGGAGACGGACAGATACGCAGTATTTT.

The V gene is TRBV20-1, the J gene TRBJ2-3; TRBD2 aligns across 14 bases. Trimming removed 6 bases from V and 6 bases from J; junction bases left unmatched: 8. The V gene's germline CDR1 is DFQATT and CDR2 SNEGSKA (reference sequence). The CDR3 has 15 amino acids. In nucleotides, the CDR3 is TGCAGTGCCAAAGCGCGACTAGCGGGAGGGGATACGCAGTATTTT. This translates into CSAKARLAGGDTQYF.

This rearrangement joins TRBV24-1 to TRBJ1-2, with D possibly being TRBD1 (5 bases). V dropped 4 bases and J dropped 8 bases, with 19 bases sitting between them. The CDR3 has 15 residues. Per germline, CDR1 KGHDR and CDR2 SFDVKD. As DNA, the CDR3 is TGTGCCACCAGTGACCCTCGGCAGGGAGCAGGAGGCTACACCTTC. It codes for CATSDPRQGAGGYTF.

The CDR3 DNA reads as TGTGCCAGCAGCTCCCATGGTGGTAACAATCAGCCCCAGCATTTT. Translated, it gives CASSSHGGNNQPQHF. V and J are TRBV7-2 and TRBJ1-5; D is uncertain. There are 15 residues in the CDR3. The V and J ends lost 4 bases and 3 bases respectively, with 13 bases between them. Germline CDR1 reads SGHTA; CDR2 reads FQGNSA.

The chain employs TRBV7-9 and TRBJ2-1; 7 nucleotides align to TRBD2. V shed 5 bases, J shed 7 bases, and the junction held 11 bases outside the gene matches. CDR3 length: 15 amino acids. Germline values: CDR1 SEHNR, CDR2 FQNEAQ (reference sequence). CDR3 sequence reads: CASSAISRLANEQFF. CDR3 sequence (DNA): TGTGCCAGCAGCGCGATTTCCAGACTAGCAAATGAGCAGTTCTTC.

The chain uses TRBV28 and TRBJ2-7; the D gene could be TRBD1 or TRBD2 (5 bases each). Germline loops: CDR1 MDHEN, CDR2 SYDVKM. The CDR3 covers 14 residues. The V and J ends lost 5 bases and 7 bases respectively, with 18 bases between them. The CDR3 nucleotides are TGTGCCAGCAGTCCTCCCCTACCGGGGCGAGAGCAGTACTTC. Residues: CASSPPLPGREQYF.

This chain uses TRBV18 with TRBJ1-2; no clear D. The CDR3 is 13 residues long. The V gene lost 0 bases and the J gene lost 4 bases, with 6 bases spanning the gap. Per germline, CDR1 KGHSH and CDR2 LQKENI. The DNA of the CDR3 is TGTGCCAGCTCACCACCGGCCGGCTATGGCTACACCTTC. It codes for CASSPPAGYGYTF.

The rearrangement uses TRBV29-1 and TRBJ2-1, with D tentatively TRBD1 (5 bases). There are 15 residues in the CDR3. Germline V CDR1 and CDR2: SQVTM, ANQGSEA. Deletions cut 3 bases from V and 8 bases from J, with 20 bases between. CDR3 sequence (DNA): TGCAGCGTTGATTATCAGGGTTTGGGATCGGATGAGCAGTTCTTC. Encoded protein: CSVDYQGLGSDEQFF.

This clonotype was recorded only once. The CDR3 reads CASSQRTGMNTEAFF. Written as DNA, the CDR3 is TGTGCCAGCAGCCAACGGACAGGAATGAACACTGAAGCTTTCTTT. The rearrangement uses TRBV4-2 and TRBJ1-1, with 7 bases identical to TRBD1. V lost 2 bases, J lost 0 bases, and 3 bases stayed unmatched. The CDR3 totals 15 residues. Germline V gene data show CDR1 as LGHNA and CDR2 as YNFKEQ.

V and J are TRBV9 and TRBJ2-2; 7 bases are shared with TRBD2. The CDR3 spans 14 residues. CDR1 is SGDLS and CDR2 is YYNGEE in the germline V gene. V lost 0 bases to trimming and J lost 7 bases; unmatched junction nucleotides: 3. CDR3 protein: CASSVGLAGGELFF. DNA for the CDR3: TGTGCCAGCAGCGTAGGACTAGCTGGCGGGGAGCTGTTTTTT.

V and J are TRBV14 and TRBJ2-5, with D unclear. Trimming took off 4 bases at V and 6 bases at J, with 15 bases between the two ends. Germline values: CDR1 SGHDN, CDR2 FVKESK. The CDR3 runs 14 residues. CDR3 sequence reads: CASSPGTVHQTQYF. In DNA form, the CDR3 reads TGTGCCAGCAGCCCGGGCACGGTTCACCAGACCCAGTACTTC.

V gene TRBV3-1 combines with J gene TRBJ2-5; 10 positions match TRBD2. With 4 bases clipped from V and 5 bases from J, the junction kept 13 bases outside the gene matches. Germline V gene data show CDR1 as LGHDT and CDR2 as YNNKEL (reference sequence). The length of the CDR3 is 17 residues. CDR3 coding DNA: TGTGCCAGCAGCCCCCCTAGTGGAGCGGGAGGGGCGGAGACCCAGTACTTC. Amino acid sequence: CASSPPSGAGGAETQYF.

The rearrangement uses TRBV7-2 and TRBJ2-7; D is undetermined. Germline values: CDR1 SGHTA, CDR2 FQGNSA. The CDR3 sequence is 15 residues long. V shed 1 base and J shed 6 bases, with 16 bases lying between them. CDR3 bases: TGTGCCAGCAGCTTAGTCGTCCGGGCCGATTTCGAGCAGTACTTC. As protein: CASSLVVRADFEQYF.

V is TRBV14 and J is TRBJ2-1; D perhaps matches TRBD2 (6 bases). From germline, CDR1 is SGHDN and CDR2 FVKESK. Trimming shortened V by 4 bases and J by 4 bases, and 14 bases separated the two germline ends. There are 15 residues in the CDR3. The CDR3 bases are TGTGCCAGCAGCCTTGGTATAGCGGAGTACAATGAGCAGTTCTTC. This encodes CASSLGIAEYNEQFF.